This paragraph reports one T cell receptor (beta chain). Antigen specificity is unknown. This sample is drawn from a study of shared clonotypes between healthy human individuals. Overall study results and limits: The low donor count limited represented genetic and exposure-history diversity.

Naive-designated CD8 cells lacked CD45RO, were positively enriched for CCR7, and omitted terminally differentiated effector memory CD45RA+ cells. Generated by immunoSEQ multiplex PCR, the TCRdb table keeps only in-frame clones and is missing some. The table records millions of clones, approximately 94% of them present only once. This CDR3 is 16 amino acids long. Germline assignment: CDR1 SGDLS and CDR2 YYNGEE. V lost 3 bases, J lost 5 bases, and 14 bases stayed unmatched. The rearrangement uses TRBV9 and TRBJ2-7, with TRBD1 identical over 7 bases. Material: naive CD8+ T cells from PBMCs. This TCR was sampled from a man aged 18 to 29 in good health. Some clones in this sample may be carry-over from other donors' samples. CDR3 bases: TGTGCCAGCAGCGCAACCCAGGGGGTTCTGATCCACGAGCAGTACTTC. The encoded protein is CASSATQGVLIHEQYF. Full variable domain (missing parts from reference TRBV9 and TRBJ2-7): DSGVTQTPKHLITATGQRVTLRCSPRSGDLSVYWYQQSLDQGLQFLIQYYNGEERAKGNILERFSAQQFPDLHSELNLSSLELGDSALYFCASSATQGVLIHEQYFGPGTRLTVT.